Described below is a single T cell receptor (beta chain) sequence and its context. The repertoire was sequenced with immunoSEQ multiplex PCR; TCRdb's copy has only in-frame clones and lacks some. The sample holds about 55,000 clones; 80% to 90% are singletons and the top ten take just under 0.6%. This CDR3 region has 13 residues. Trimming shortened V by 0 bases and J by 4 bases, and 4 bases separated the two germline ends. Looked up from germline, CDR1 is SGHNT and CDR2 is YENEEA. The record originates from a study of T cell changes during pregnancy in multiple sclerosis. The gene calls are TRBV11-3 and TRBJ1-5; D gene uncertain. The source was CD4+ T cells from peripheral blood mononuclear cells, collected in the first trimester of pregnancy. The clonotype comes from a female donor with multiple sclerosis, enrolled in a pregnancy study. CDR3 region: CASSLERNQPQHF. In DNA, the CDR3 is TGTGCCAGCAGCTTAGAGCGAAATCAGCCCCAGCATTTT.